This is a list of T cell receptor beta chains from one sample in a study of blood T cells in healthy people across ages. TCRdb re-analysed the 5' RACE reads in MiXCR, keeping a single row per CDR3 protein. The table has roughly 1.5 million distinct CDR3 sequences, about 42% seen once. Source material: blood. The receptors were sampled from a woman younger than 35 in good health. CDR3s include the opening cysteine and the closing phenylalanine or tryptophan. The D gene is left open where the match is weak. Clone size appears in some rows only: once, few, many, or a class for an expanded clone.

v_call	d_call	clone_size	j_call	cdr3_aa	cdr3_nt
TRBV4-1	TRBD1	-	TRBJ1-2	CASSPLFQGDANYGYTF	TGCGCCAGCAGCCCTTTATTCCAGGGGGATGCGAACTATGGCTACACCTTC
TRBV12-5	-	-	TRBJ2-2	CASGASGGSGELFF	TGTGCTAGTGGCGCAAGTGGGGGGTCCGGGGAGCTGTTTTTT
TRBV30	-	-	TRBJ2-1	CAWSRAGYNEQFF	TGTGCCTGGAGTAGGGCCGGGTACAATGAGCAGTTCTTC
TRBV29-1	TRBD2	-	TRBJ2-1	CSVEDPGLAGVDEQFF	TGCAGCGTTGAAGATCCAGGGCTAGCGGGGGTCGATGAGCAGTTCTTC
TRBV11-2	-	few	TRBJ2-3	CASSSGLDIEDTQYF	TGTGCCAGCAGCTCCGGCCTTGACATAGAGGATACGCAGTATTTT
TRBV20-1	TRBD2	-	TRBJ2-1	CSALTRREAYNEQFF	TGCAGTGCTCTTACACGACGGGAGGCCTACAATGAGCAGTTCTTC
TRBV18	-	few	TRBJ2-5	CASSPPPGRSEETQYF	TGTGCCAGCTCACCCCCCCCGGGACGGAGTGAAGAGACCCAGTACTTC
TRBV12-3/TRBV12-4	-	-	TRBJ2-5	CASGHTETQYF	TGTGCCAGCGGCCACACCGAGACCCAGTACTTC
TRBV7-2	-	once	TRBJ1-6	CASSLGRTRPGSPLHF	TGTGCCAGCAGCTTAGGCCGGACGCGGCCCGGTTCACCCCTCCACTTT
TRBV19	-	once	TRBJ1-5	CANSAFQGVLRNQPQHF	TGTGCCAATAGTGCGTTCCAGGGCGTTCTGAGAAATCAGCCCCAGCATTTT
TRBV12-3/TRBV12-4	-	few	TRBJ2-5	CASSPPVGQETQYF	TGTGCCAGCAGTCCACCGGTTGGGCAAGAGACCCAGTACTTC